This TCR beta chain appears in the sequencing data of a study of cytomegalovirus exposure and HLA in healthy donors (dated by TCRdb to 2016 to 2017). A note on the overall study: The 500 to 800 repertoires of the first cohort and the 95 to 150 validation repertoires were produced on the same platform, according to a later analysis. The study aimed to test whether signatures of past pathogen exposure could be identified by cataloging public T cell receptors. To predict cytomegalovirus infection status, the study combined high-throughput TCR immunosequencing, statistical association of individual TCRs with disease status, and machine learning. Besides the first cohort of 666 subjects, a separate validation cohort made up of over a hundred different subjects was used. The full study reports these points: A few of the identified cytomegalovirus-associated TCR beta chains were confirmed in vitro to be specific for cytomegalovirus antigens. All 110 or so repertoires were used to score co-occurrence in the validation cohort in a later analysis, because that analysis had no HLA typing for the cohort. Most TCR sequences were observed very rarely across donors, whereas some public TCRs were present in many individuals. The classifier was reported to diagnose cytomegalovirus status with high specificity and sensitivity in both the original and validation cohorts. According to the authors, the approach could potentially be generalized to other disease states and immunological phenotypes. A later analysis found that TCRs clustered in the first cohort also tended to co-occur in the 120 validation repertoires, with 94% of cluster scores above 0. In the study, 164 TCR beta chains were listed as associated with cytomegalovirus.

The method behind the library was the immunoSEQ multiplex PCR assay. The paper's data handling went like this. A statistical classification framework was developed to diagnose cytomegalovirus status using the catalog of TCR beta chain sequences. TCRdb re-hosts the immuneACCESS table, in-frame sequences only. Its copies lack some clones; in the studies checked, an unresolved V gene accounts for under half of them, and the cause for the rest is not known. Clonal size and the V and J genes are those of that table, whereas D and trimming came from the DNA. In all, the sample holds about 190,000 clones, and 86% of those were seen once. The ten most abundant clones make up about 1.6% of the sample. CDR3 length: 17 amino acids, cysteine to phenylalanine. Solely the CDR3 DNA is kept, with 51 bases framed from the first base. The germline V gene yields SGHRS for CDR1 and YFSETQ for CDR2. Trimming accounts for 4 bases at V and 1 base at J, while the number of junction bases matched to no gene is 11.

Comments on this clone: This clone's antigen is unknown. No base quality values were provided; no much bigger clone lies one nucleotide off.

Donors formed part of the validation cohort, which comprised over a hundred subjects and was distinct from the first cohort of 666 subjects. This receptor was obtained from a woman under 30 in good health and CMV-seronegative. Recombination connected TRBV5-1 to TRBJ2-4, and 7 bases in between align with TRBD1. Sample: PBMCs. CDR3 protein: CASSAYTGVPAKNIQYF. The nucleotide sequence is TGCGCCAGCAGCGCGTACACAGGGGTTCCGGCCAAAAACATTCAGTACTTC.